The 2 T cell receptor beta chains below come from one sample, sequenced in a study of T cells in Graves' hyperthyroidism and ophthalmopathy. The investigators amplified TCR beta CDR3 regions from RNA transcripts. RT-PCR in the first round (using the HTBI primer set) targeted the TCR CDR3. TCRdb itself ran the multiplex PCR reads through MiXCR, one entry per CDR3 protein. The sample includes a few hundred thousand distinct CDR3 sequences, 15% to 19% of them seen just once. Specimen: blood. The source of these receptors is a young woman with Graves' hyperthyroidism.

Note on this clonotype: The junction shows a germline mismatch at one end, possibly a read error. V is TRBV5-1 and J is TRBJ1-5; weak D call: TRBD1 (5 bases). CDR3 length: 13 residues. Germline V gene lookup returns CDR1 SGHRS and CDR2 YFSETQ. The CDR3 spells CASSSDSNRPQHF. The DNA of the CDR3 is TGCGCCAGCAGCTCCGACAGCAATCGGCCCCAGCATTTT.

This clonotype was seen repeatedly, ten times or more. V and J are TRBV20-1 and TRBJ1-2, with D maybe TRBD1 (5 bases). The CDR3 contains 14 residues. V was trimmed by 3 bases and J by 2 bases, leaving 13 bases between them. CDR1 and CDR2 (germline): DFQATT, SNEGSKA (reference sequence). CDR3 sequence (DNA): TGCAGTGCTAGGGGGGGGGTTATAAACTATGGCTACACCTTC. As protein: CSARGGVINYGYTF.